Below, 26 T cell receptor beta chains from the same sample are listed, as sequenced in a study of CD8 T cells in Susac syndrome. RNA in amounts of roughly 0.5 to 1 ug was reverse transcribed with random hexamers. TCRdb processed the immunoSEQ multiplex PCR reads anew with MiXCR; each CDR3 protein has one entry. The sample shows some 140,000 distinct CDR3 sequences, more than 85% of them seen only once. The sample was CD8+ T cells from PBMCs. All receptors derive from a human donor with Susac syndrome.

This sequence joins TRBV7-6 and TRBJ2-2, with D perhaps TRBD1 or TRBD2 (6 bases each). Germline V gene lookup returns CDR1 SGHVS and CDR2 FNYEAQ. V lost 3 bases to trimming and J lost 5 bases, with 22 bases between them. The CDR3 loop spans 18 amino acids. CDR3 in amino acids: CASSFNPLQGRSTGELFF. The CDR3 DNA follows: TGTGCCAGCAGCTTTAATCCCCTCCAGGGGAGGTCGACCGGGGAGCTGTTTTTT.

This sequence joins TRBV28 and TRBJ2-4; D may correspond to TRBD1 or TRBD2 (6 bases each). Germline loops: CDR1 MDHEN, CDR2 SYDVKM. The CDR3 has 17 amino acids. V lost 3 bases, J lost 4 bases, and 19 bases lay in between. The CDR3 region has the DNA TGTGCCAGCAGTTTTTCCCCCCTGGGGGGCAGGAAAAACATTCAGTACTTC. Translated, it gives CASSFSPLGGRKNIQYF.

The chain links TRBV27 to TRBJ2-3; no definite D call. The V gene's germline CDR1 is MNHEY and CDR2 SMNVEV (reference sequence). This CDR3 has 15 amino acids. The ends were cut back, 2 bases at V and 4 bases at J, with 13 bases in the middle. CDR3 region: CASSLLAARADTQYF. Written as DNA, the CDR3 is TGTGCCAGCAGTTTACTCGCGGCCCGGGCAGATACGCAGTATTTT.

The chain couples TRBV9 to TRBJ2-5; D remains ambiguous. CDR1 is SGDLS, CDR2 YYNGEE, per germline. V lost 0 bases, J lost 3 bases, and 12 bases lay in between. The CDR3 has 15 amino acids. The CDR3 loop is CASSVDEIGKETQYF. The CDR3 DNA is TGTGCCAGCAGCGTAGATGAGATCGGCAAAGAGACCCAGTACTTC.

The V call is TRBV30, the J call TRBJ1-1; D is ambiguous. The V end was cut by 0 bases, the J end by 5 bases, with 16 bases between. The CDR3 has 15 residues. Germline V CDR1 and CDR2: GTSNPN, SVGIG (reference sequence). CDR3 sequence: CAWSVDPGVGTEAFF. The CDR3 nucleotides read TGTGCCTGGAGTGTAGATCCCGGGGTTGGTACTGAAGCTTTCTTT.

CDR3 DNA: TGTGCCAGCAGCCCATCGAGCGGGACAGGGTACGAGCAGTACTTC. Its protein is CASSPSSGTGYEQYF. This sequence joins TRBV7-9 and TRBJ2-7; the match to TRBD1 covers 9 bases. The CDR3 sequence is 15 residues long. Germline assignment: CDR1 SEHNR and CDR2 FQNEAQ (reference sequence). After removal of 5 bases from V and 4 bases from J, the junction contained 9 bases not matched to a gene.

DNA of the CDR3: TGCGCCAGCAGCCAACCGGGACTAGCGTCTACCCGCTCCTACAATGAGCAGTTCTTC. Protein product: CASSQPGLASTRSYNEQFF. The J gene is TRBJ2-1, the V gene TRBV4-1; 10 bases fit TRBD2. Germline V CDR1 and CDR2: MGHRA, YSYEKL. The CDR3 spans 19 residues. V dropped 2 bases and J dropped 0; count of bases not matched to a gene: 10.

The sample holds one count of this clonotype. The chain links TRBV2 to TRBJ2-1; D is ambiguous. V lost 6 bases and J lost 9, with 9 bases in between. Germline lookup yields CDR1 SNHLY and CDR2 FYNNEI. CDR3 length equals 11 residues. The CDR3 region is CASRSRGEQFF. CDR3 nucleotides: TGTGCCAGCAGGTCACGCGGTGAGCAGTTCTTC.

In nucleotides, the CDR3 is TGCAGCGTTGAGAAGGCGGTGGTAGCGGGGCAAACCTACGAGCAGTACTTC. This translates into CSVEKAVVAGQTYEQYF. V usage is TRBV29-1 and J usage is TRBJ2-7; 8 nucleotides align to TRBD2. The germline CDR1 and CDR2 sequences are SQVTM and ANQGSEA. V shed 3 bases, J shed 2 bases, and the junction held 15 bases outside the gene matches. The CDR3 is 17 amino acids.

The chain combines TRBV19 with TRBJ1-2; 7 bases fit TRBD1. Germline assignment: CDR1 LNHDA and CDR2 SQIVND (reference sequence). The CDR3 length is 12 residues. J was trimmed by 8 bases and V by 7 bases; bases with no gene match: 7. CDR3 nucleotides: TGTGCCAGTACCCCGACAGGGTTCGGCTACACCTTC. This sequence encodes CASTPTGFGYTF.

The J gene is TRBJ2-1, the V gene TRBV9; D perhaps matches TRBD2 (6 bases). The V end was cut by 0 bases, the J end by 8 bases, with 15 bases between. There are 15 residues in the CDR3. Germline lookup yields CDR1 SGDLS and CDR2 YYNGEE. The CDR3 protein is CASSVEGGALDEQFF. The CDR3 nucleotides are TGTGCCAGCAGCGTAGAGGGAGGAGCTCTGGATGAGCAGTTCTTC.

The chain joins TRBV30 to TRBJ2-7; the D gene is possibly TRBD2 (6 bases). Trimming cost V 2 bases and J 0 bases, with 11 bases left between them. This CDR3 is built from 14 residues. From germline, CDR1 is GTSNPN and CDR2 SVGIG (reference sequence). The CDR3 sequence is CAWSLPGLSYEQYF. DNA for the CDR3: TGTGCCTGGAGTCTACCGGGACTCTCCTACGAGCAGTACTTC.

The chain has TRBV20-1 and TRBJ2-7; D is uncertain. V was trimmed by 3 bases and J by 2 bases, leaving 17 bases between them. Germline V lookup: CDR1 DFQATT, CDR2 SNEGSKA (reference sequence). The length of the CDR3 is 15 residues. The chain's CDR3 is CSASGRNTPPYEQYF. The CDR3 DNA is TGCAGTGCTAGCGGTCGGAACACCCCCCCCTACGAGCAGTACTTC.

V and J are TRBV6-5 and TRBJ2-7, with TRBD1 identical over 7 bases. Per germline, CDR1 MNHEY and CDR2 SVGAGI. The CDR3 runs 15 residues. V gave up 6 bases and J gave up 4 bases; unmatched junction bases: 12. DNA of the CDR3: TGTGCCAGCAGCGGGCCGGGACAGCTAGGGTACGAGCAGTACTTC. It translates to CASSGPGQLGYEQYF.

This chain joins TRBV6-5 and TRBJ2-2; D unresolved. The V and J ends lost 6 bases and 7 bases respectively, with 9 bases between them. The V gene's germline CDR1 is MNHEY and CDR2 SVGAGI. The CDR3 covers 12 residues. The CDR3 nucleotides read TGTGCCAGCAGCCCCAGGAACGGGGAGCTGTTTTTT. Encoded protein: CASSPRNGELFF.

The chain recombines TRBV4-1 with TRBJ2-4; 11 bases line up with TRBD2. Germline V CDR1 and CDR2: MGHRA, YSYEKL. J gave up 7 bases and V 2 bases, and 4 bases lay outside the gene matches. CDR3 length equals 15 residues. CDR3 in amino acids: CASSQPGLAVNIQYF. Written as DNA, the CDR3 is TGCGCCAGCAGCCAACCGGGACTAGCGGTTAACATTCAGTACTTC.

The chain couples TRBV14 to TRBJ2-1, with TRBD2 as a possible D gene (6 bases). The germline CDR1 and CDR2 sequences are SGHDN and FVKESK. CDR3 length equals 16 residues. The V end was cut by 3 bases, the J end by 5 bases, with 17 bases between. The CDR3 loop is CASSHPSGRRDNEQFF. The DNA of the CDR3 is TGTGCCAGCAGCCACCCGAGCGGGCGTCGGGACAATGAGCAGTTCTTC.

This clonotype was detected only a few times. V and J are TRBV18 and TRBJ2-7, with TRBD1 matching 8 bases. J was trimmed by 7 bases and V by 3 bases; bases with no gene match: 5. CDR1 is KGHSH, CDR2 LQKENI, per germline. The CDR3 is 13 amino acids. The CDR3 nucleotides read TGTGCCAGCTCACCCCGGGACAGGTATGAGCAGTACTTC. Residues: CASSPRDRYEQYF.

This clonotype was picked up one time. V is TRBV29-1 and J is TRBJ2-2; TRBD1 matches at 7 bases. J was trimmed by 6 bases and V by 6 bases; bases with no gene match: 10. The CDR3 runs 14 residues. The germline gives CDR1 SQVTM, CDR2 ANQGSEA. The CDR3 bases are TGCAGCGTGAACAGGGGTAGAGGGGCCGGGGAGCTGTTTTTT. This encodes CSVNRGRGAGELFF.

The J gene is TRBJ1-1, the V gene TRBV27; no clear D gene. The CDR3 consists of 14 residues. The V end lost 5 bases, the J end lost 0 bases, and 10 bases lay between the germline ends. Germline CDR1 MNHEY, CDR2 SMNVEV (reference sequence). CDR3 residues: CASSPDRMNTEAFF. CDR3 nucleotides: TGTGCCAGCAGTCCCGACCGTATGAACACTGAAGCTTTCTTT.

This chain joins TRBV27 and TRBJ1-2; possible D gene TRBD1, 5 bases. V lost 7 bases and J lost 4, with 19 bases in between. This CDR3 region has 15 residues. The germline CDR1 and CDR2 sequences are MNHEY and SMNVEV (reference sequence). The CDR3 sequence: CASTLSEGRGYGYTF. DNA of the CDR3: TGTGCCAGCACCTTATCCGAAGGAAGGGGCTATGGCTACACCTTC.

The rearrangement links TRBV11-3 to TRBJ1-1; the D is unclear. The CDR3 runs to 12 residues. V lost 4 bases, J lost 6 bases, and 9 bases lay in between. Looked up from germline, CDR1 is SGHNT and CDR2 is YENEEA. DNA of the CDR3: TGTGCCAGCAGCTACGTTTTGGCTGAAGCTTTCTTT. Protein sequence: CASSYVLAEAFF.

The rearrangement uses TRBV6-5 and TRBJ1-2; no clear D gene. The CDR3 is made up of 12 amino acids. The ends were cut back, 2 bases at V and 8 bases at J, with 9 bases in the middle. Germline V CDR1 and CDR2: MNHEY, SVGAGI. The CDR3 sequence: CASSYDGEGYTF. The CDR3 DNA sequence: TGTGCCAGCAGTTACGACGGTGAGGGCTACACCTTC.

This clonotype was picked up one time. The chain has TRBV20-1 and TRBJ2-1; 9 positions agree with TRBD2. Germline V gives CDR1 DFQATT, CDR2 SNEGSKA (reference sequence). The CDR3 contains 15 residues. J lost 3 bases, V lost 5 bases, and 8 bases had no gene match. The CDR3 protein is CSAGTGTSFYNEQFF. As DNA, the CDR3 is TGCAGTGCTGGAACCGGGACTAGCTTCTACAATGAGCAGTTCTTC.

The J gene is TRBJ2-3, the V gene TRBV24-1; TRBD1 or TRBD2 may be the D gene (6 bases each). CDR3 size: 19 residues. Germline V gene data show CDR1 as KGHDR and CDR2 as SFDVKD. Trimming cost V 3 bases and J 3 bases, with 24 bases left between them. The CDR3 DNA sequence: TGTGCCACCAGTGATCCTCGGGGGCGGGGCCCCTCCCCTACAGATACGCAGTATTTT. As protein: CATSDPRGRGPSPTDTQYF.

The chain combines TRBV29-1 with TRBJ2-7; 10 bases are a match to TRBD2. Germline loops: CDR1 SQVTM, CDR2 ANQGSEA. CDR3 length: 13 amino acids. The ends lost 7 bases at V and 2 bases at J; junction bases unmatched: 5. The CDR3 bases are TGCAGCGCTGGGACTAGCGACACCTACGAGCAGTACTTC. It is translated as CSAGTSDTYEQYF.